The sequence of this T cell receptor beta chain was determined in a study of blood T cell repertoires in COVID-19. Study background: PBMCs, B-cell-depleted T cells, or T cells were the source of the cDNA or gDNA that made up the material.

In the authors' methods: Reference gene primer amplification yielded estimated nucleated cell counts. Profiled with immunoSEQ multiplex PCR; TCRdb holds only in-frame clones, not every one. That table furnishes V, J and clone size, whereas the DNA furnished D and trimming. The sample has roughly 290,000 clones, about 89% seen once. This CDR3 spans 13 amino acids. Germline V gene sequence: CDR1 SQVTM, CDR2 ANQGSEA. Between the trimmed V and J ends, which lost 4 bases and 1 base, there was a span of 10 bases. Residents of over 20 US areas, aged roughly 18 to 89 years, made up the participants. The specimen was PBMCs or T cells enriched from blood (not recorded which). The rearrangement uses TRBV29-1 and TRBJ1-1; no clear D gene. The sequence came from a woman aged 35 to 49 who had recovered from COVID-19. Here the CDR3 reads CSVASAGNTEAFF. DNA for the CDR3: TGCAGCGTTGCATCTGCGGGGAACACTGAAGCTTTCTTT.